The entry below describes one T cell receptor beta chain. The antigen is undetermined. The data are from a study of shared clonotypes between healthy human individuals. General study findings and limits: The authors expected sequencing depth to affect clonotype sharing among donors.

The V gene's germline CDR1 is SGHNT and CDR2 YENEEA. V shed 5 bases and J 8 bases; nucleotides not matched to a gene: 8. This CDR3 is built from 15 residues. Assay: immunoSEQ multiplex PCR; the TCRdb copy retains only in-frame clones and omits some. This sample has over a million clones, with approximately 98.5% found just once. The chain is built from TRBV11-3 and TRBJ2-1, with TRBD2 identical over 11 bases. Sequenced input: naive CD4+ T cells sorted from blood. Specified subset: CD45RA+ positively selected. The receptor's source is a man aged 25 to 40 in good health. The CDR3 spells CASSRLAGGPDEQFF. CDR3 coding DNA: TGTGCCAGCAGCCGATTAGCGGGAGGGCCGGATGAGCAGTTCTTC.